These 20 T cell receptor beta chains share one sample of origin, sequenced in a study of early T cells in non-severe SARS-CoV-2 infection. TCRdb re-analysed the 5' RACE reads in MiXCR, keeping a single row per CDR3 protein. The table shows more than 35,000 distinct CDR3 sequences, with roughly 4% occurring only once. The sample consisted of whole blood. These receptors originate from an adult who was a healthcare worker with PCR-confirmed SARS-CoV-2 infection or an uninfected control (not recorded which).

The V and J genes are TRBV4-1 and TRBJ2-7, with D possibly being TRBD1 (6 bases). The ends were cut back, 4 bases at V and 3 bases at J, with 10 bases in the middle. The CDR3 has 13 amino acids. Germline V gene data show CDR1 as MGHRA and CDR2 as YSYEKL. The DNA of the CDR3 is TGCGCCAGCAGCCGGGACAAACTCTACGAGCAGTACGTC. This gives the protein CASSRDKLYEQYV.

This clonotype was picked up many times. The J gene is TRBJ1-5, the V gene TRBV7-2, with D perhaps matching TRBD1 (5 bases). CDR1 SGHTA and CDR2 FQGNSA come from the germline V gene. The CDR3 sequence is 14 residues long. Trimming shortened V by 2 bases and J by 1 base, and 6 bases separated the two germline ends. CDR3 amino acids: CASSLWDSNQPQHF. CDR3 coding DNA: TGTGCCAGCAGCTTATGGGACAGCAATCAGCCCCAGCATTTT.

This clonotype was recorded at least ten times. The chain combines TRBV6-2 or TRBV6-3 with TRBJ1-2; possibly TRBD1 for D (5 bases). Trimming pared 5 bases from V and 9 bases from J, leaving 22 bases between. The germline V gene has CDR1 MNHEY and CDR2 SVGEGT. The CDR3 extends over 15 amino acids. In DNA form, the CDR3 reads TGTGCCAGCAGTACCCGACAGCTGGGGTTGAGGAGCTACACCTTC. The encoded protein is CASSTRQLGLRSYTF.

This clonotype has ten or more counts. The chain carries TRBV13 and TRBJ2-7, with D tentatively TRBD2 (6 bases). The germline V gene encodes CDR1 PRHDT and CDR2 FYEKMQ (reference sequence). Trimming left V 0 bases short and J 2 bases short, with 14 bases between. The CDR3 totals 16 residues. This CDR3 reads CASSLGLVGGTYEQYF. The CDR3 DNA reads as TGTGCCAGCAGCTTAGGCCTAGTGGGGGGAACCTACGAGCAGTACTTC. Using reference TRBV13 and TRBJ2-7 for the parts outside the CDR3, the full variable domain is AAGVIQSPRHLIKEKRETATLKCYPIPRHDTVYWYQQGPGQDPQFLISFYEKMQSDKGSIPDRFSAQQFSDYHSELNMSSLELGDSALYFCASSLGLVGGTYEQYFGPGTRLTVT.

In its sample, this clonotype was seen many times. This chain connects TRBV7-8 to TRBJ1-2, with TRBD1 identical over 7 bases. The germline V gene has CDR1 SGHVS and CDR2 FQNEAQ. J gave up 4 bases and V 0 bases, and 5 bases lay outside the gene matches. The CDR3 extends over 15 amino acids. The CDR3 is CASSLATGRSYGYTF. Here the CDR3 DNA reads TGTGCCAGCAGCTTAGCGACAGGGCGGAGCTATGGCTACACCTTC.

At least ten counts were recorded for this clonotype. The chain uses TRBV12-3 or TRBV12-4 and TRBJ2-6, with TRBD1 identical over 7 bases. The V segment lost 2 bases and the J segment 2 bases; nucleotides outside the gene matches: 3. CDR3 length equals 16 residues. The CDR3: CASSLSGGAGANVLTF. In nucleotides, the CDR3 is TGTGCCAGCAGTTTATCAGGGGGAGCTGGGGCCAACGTCCTGACTTTC.

This clonotype was observed at least ten times. The chain has TRBV7-2 and TRBJ1-2; 9 nucleotides align to TRBD1. The V gene end was trimmed by 5 bases and the J gene end by 2 bases; junction bases not matched to a gene: 6. This CDR3 spans 15 amino acids. Germline V gene lookup returns CDR1 SGHTA and CDR2 FQGNSA. The CDR3 loop reads CASSPRQGGNYGYTF. CDR3 DNA: TGTGCCAGCAGCCCAAGACAGGGGGGGAACTATGGCTACACCTTC.

This clonotype was recorded many times. V usage is TRBV7-8 and J usage is TRBJ1-2; D is perhaps TRBD1 (5 bases). V gave up 1 base and J gave up 4 bases, with 13 bases separating them. The CDR3 is 15 amino acids. The germline gives CDR1 SGHVS, CDR2 FQNEAQ. The CDR3 sequence is CASSLGGYEIYGYTF. CDR3 in DNA: TGTGCCAGCAGCTTAGGGGGGTATGAAATCTATGGCTACACCTTC.

The sample holds many counts of this clonotype. V gene TRBV20-1 combines with J gene TRBJ1-1; D unclear. The CDR3 has 10 amino acids. Trimming took off 1 base at V and 8 bases at J, with 5 bases between the two ends. CDR1 and CDR2 (germline): DFQATT, SNEGSKA (reference sequence). The CDR3 bases are TGCAGTGCTAGAGCTAGGGAAGCTTTCTTT. Protein sequence: CSARAREAFF.

This clonotype appeared many times. This chain connects TRBV6-5 to TRBJ2-3; 7 nucleotides line up with TRBD1. Germline values: CDR1 MNHEY, CDR2 SVGAGI. V dropped 6 bases and J dropped 6; count of bases not matched to a gene: 12. The CDR3 covers 15 residues. This chain's CDR3 is CASSTGQKIGDTQYF. CDR3 DNA: TGTGCCAGCAGCACGGGACAGAAAATTGGGGATACGCAGTATTTT.

This clonotype was counted many times. Here the CDR3 DNA reads TGTGCCAGCAGCGGGACTAGCGGACCTATCACAGATACGCAGTATTTT. It is translated as CASSGTSGPITDTQYF. This chain connects TRBV9 to TRBJ2-3; the match to TRBD2 covers 10 bases. The CDR3 spans 16 residues. Germline values: CDR1 SGDLS, CDR2 YYNGEE. With V trimmed by 3 bases and J by 2 bases, 6 bases remained unmatched.

At least ten counts were recorded for this clonotype. J is TRBJ2-7 and V is TRBV20-1; 7 bases align to TRBD1. V lost 6 bases, J lost 2 bases, and 4 bases stayed unmatched. This CDR3 is 12 amino acids long. From germline, CDR1 is DFQATT and CDR2 SNEGSKA (reference sequence). The CDR3 is CSASQGAYEQYF. In nucleotides, the CDR3 is TGCAGTGCCAGTCAGGGGGCCTACGAGCAGTACTTC.

This clonotype was seen repeatedly, ten times or more. The rearrangement links TRBV11-2 to TRBJ1-1, with 11 bases fitting TRBD1. Losses at the gene ends were 3 bases for V and 4 bases for J; bases not matched to a gene: 7. Germline V gene sequence: CDR1 SGHAT, CDR2 FQNNGV. The CDR3 contains 16 residues. The CDR3 sequence: CASSLLPGQGGTEAFF. The CDR3 nucleotides are TGTGCCAGCAGCTTGTTACCGGGACAGGGGGGCACTGAAGCTTTCTTT.

A few counts support this clonotype. The chain uses TRBV4-1 and TRBJ2-1; D not resolved. The CDR3 is 17 amino acids. Trimming shortened V by 2 bases and J by 1 base, and 15 bases separated the two germline ends. CDR1 is MGHRA, CDR2 YSYEKL, per germline. This CDR3 is CASSQTSPNPSYNEQFF. DNA for the CDR3: TGCGCCAGCAGCCAAACTTCCCCTAACCCATCCTACAATGAGCAGTTCTTC.

This clonotype occurred many times. The gene calls are TRBV19 and TRBJ2-6, with 9 bases lining up with TRBD2. Germline loops: CDR1 LNHDA, CDR2 SQIVND (reference sequence). V shed 7 bases, J shed 0 bases, and the junction held 4 bases outside the gene matches. The CDR3 runs to 16 residues. The CDR3 coding sequence is TGTGCCAGTAATCAAGCGGGAGGCTCTGGGGCCAACGTCCTGACTTTC. Translation: CASNQAGGSGANVLTF.

This clonotype was detected many times. The rearrangement joins TRBV7-8 to TRBJ1-1, with a possible D match to TRBD1 (5 bases). CDR3 length equals 13 residues. Germline V gene data show CDR1 as SGHVS and CDR2 as FQNEAQ. V was trimmed by 1 base and J by 7 bases, leaving 10 bases between them. CDR3 loop: CASSLGGGIEAFF. DNA of the CDR3: TGTGCCAGCAGCTTAGGGGGGGGGATTGAAGCTTTCTTT. The variable domain in full, completed from reference TRBV7-8 and TRBJ1-1, reads GAGVSQSPRYKVAKRGQDVALRCDPISGHVSLFWYQQALGQGPEFLTYFQNEAQLDKSGLPSDRFFAERPEGSVSTLKIQRTQQEDSAVYLCASSLGGGIEAFFGQGTRLTVV.

This clonotype showed up many times. J is TRBJ2-7 and V is TRBV18, with 13 bases fitting TRBD2. The germline CDR1 and CDR2 sequences are KGHSH and LQKENI. CDR3 length equals 15 residues. The trim removed 3 bases at V and 3 bases at J, leaving 2 bases unmatched. The DNA of the CDR3 is TGTGCCAGCTCACCGGGGACTAGCGGGATCTACGAGCAGTACTTC. Translating gives CASSPGTSGIYEQYF.

There are many counts of this clonotype. This chain joins TRBV18 and TRBJ1-5, with D possibly TRBD1 on 6 matching bases. The V and J ends lost 6 bases and 9 bases respectively, with 15 bases between them. The CDR3 has 13 amino acids. The germline gives CDR1 KGHSH, CDR2 LQKENI. The CDR3 nucleotides are TGTGCCAGCTCGACAGGCCGGCAATGGCCCCAGCATTTT. Its translation: CASSTGRQWPQHF. Full variable domain (remainder filled in from reference TRBV18 and TRBJ1-5): NAGVMQNPRHLVRRRGQEARLRCSPMKGHSHVYWYRQLPEEGLKFMVYLQKENIIDESGMPKERFSAEFPKEGPSILRIQQVVRGDSAAYFCASSTGRQWPQHFGDGTRLSIL.

This clonotype was seen repeatedly, ten times or more. This chain connects TRBV30 to TRBJ2-1; D is unclear. This CDR3 has 14 residues. Germline assignment: CDR1 GTSNPN and CDR2 SVGIG (reference sequence). Trimming stripped 1 base from V and 8 bases from J, with 15 bases between. CDR3 region: CAWSEVEGLDEQFF. CDR3 coding DNA: TGTGCCTGGAGTGAAGTGGAAGGTTTGGATGAGCAGTTCTTC. Full variable domain (rest looked up from reference TRBV30 and TRBJ2-1): SQTIHQWPATLVQPVGSPLSLECTVEGTSNPNLYWYRQAAGRGLQLLFYSVGIGQISSEVPQNLSASRPQDRQFILSSKKLLLSDSGFYLCAWSEVEGLDEQFFGPGTRLTVL.

The sample holds many counts of this clonotype. The chain employs TRBV12-3 or TRBV12-4 and TRBJ2-3; possibly TRBD1 for D (6 bases). The CDR3 is 15 residues long. Trimming took 3 bases from V and 0 from J, leaving 10 bases between them. CDR3 DNA: TGTGCCAGCAGTTTCATGGGGGCTAGCACAGATACGCAGTATTTT. Its translation: CASSFMGASTDTQYF.